This TCR beta chain was obtained from a study of blood T cells in healthy people across ages. There were healthy Caucasian individuals from Russia, aged roughly 6 to 90, serving as donors. The V and J ends lost 4 bases and 5 bases, in that order; junction bases with no gene match: 14. Germline values: CDR1 SGHRS, CDR2 YFSETQ. The CDR3 is made up of 16 amino acids. Together with a sample-barcoded 5' primer, a J-beta primer mix was included in a second PCR lasting about 7 to 11 cycles. Via MiXCR, TCRdb re-called the 5' RACE reads, giving one row per CDR3 protein. The repertoire has about 1.1 million distinct CDR3 sequences, under 40% of them found once; the top ten carry about 12%.

The receptor was derived from a man between 18 and 35 years old in good health. The sample taken for sequencing was blood. The V call is TRBV5-1, the J call TRBJ1-1, with 7 bases identical to TRBD1. The CDR3 reads CASSRAGQPMGTEAFF. CDR3 DNA: TGCGCCAGCAGCAGGGCGGGACAGCCTATGGGTACTGAAGCTTTCTTT.